The sequence of this T cell receptor (beta chain) was determined in a study of T cells in Graves' hyperthyroidism and ophthalmopathy. It was RNA transcripts that yielded the amplified TCR beta CDR3 regions. During a first-round RT-PCR of the TCR CDR3, the HTBI primer set was used. TCRdb reanalysed the multiplex PCR reads using MiXCR and keeps one entry per CDR3 protein. The data contain 700,000 or so distinct CDR3 sequences, less than 20% of them singletons. Diagnoses were established using clinical symptoms, serum thyroxine and TRAb, thyroid ultrasound and orbital computed tomography. This CDR3 is built from 16 residues. Germline lookup yields CDR1 SGDLS and CDR2 YYNGEE. With V trimmed by 4 bases and J by 7 bases, 8 bases remained unmatched.

This receptor was identified in a man younger than 35 with Graves' hyperthyroidism. Sequenced input: blood. The chain uses TRBV9 and TRBJ2-2; 12 bases are shared with TRBD2. The CDR3 here is CASSPRLAGVSGELFF. CDR3 DNA sequence: TGTGCCAGCAGCCCCCGACTAGCGGGAGTGAGCGGGGAGCTGTTTTTT.